The TCR beta chain under discussion was sequenced for a study of beta chain features in type 1 diabetes. The entirety of the isolated RNA underwent reverse transcription, so expressed TCRB transcripts were sequenced. The data were produced by immunoSEQ multiplex PCR, yet TCRdb's version contains in-frame clones alone and is incomplete. The sample shows 95,000 to 150,000 clones, about 17% of them seen only once. The authors obtained over 98% purity in all sorted populations. The V end lost 3 bases, the J end lost 8 bases, and 10 bases lay between the germline ends. The CDR3 is 13 residues long. The germline V gene encodes CDR1 MNHEY and CDR2 SVGAGI. Concerning this clone itself: Its target is unknown.

General observations from the study: Shortening of TCRB CDR3s, moderate but significant, appeared in all four CD4+ subsets of Type 1 diabetes patients.

The chain employs TRBV6-5 and TRBJ1-4; D not resolved. This receptor was taken from a man between 25 and 39 years old with type 1 diabetes. The sequencing input was central memory CD4+ T cells from blood. The CDR3 here is CASSYSQGEKLFF. CDR3 nucleotides: TGTGCCAGCAGTTATAGCCAAGGGGAAAAACTGTTTTTT.